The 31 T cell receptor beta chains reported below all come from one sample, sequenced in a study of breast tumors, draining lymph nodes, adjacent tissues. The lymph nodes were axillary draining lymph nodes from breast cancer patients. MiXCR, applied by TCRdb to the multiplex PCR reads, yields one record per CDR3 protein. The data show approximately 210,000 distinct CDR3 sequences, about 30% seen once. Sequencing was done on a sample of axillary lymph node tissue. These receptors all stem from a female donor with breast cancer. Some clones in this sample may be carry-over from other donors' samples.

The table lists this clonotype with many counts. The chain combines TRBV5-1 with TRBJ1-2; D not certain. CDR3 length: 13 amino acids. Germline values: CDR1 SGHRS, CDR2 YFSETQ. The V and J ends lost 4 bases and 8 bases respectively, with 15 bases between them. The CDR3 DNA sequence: TGCGCCAGCAGCCTAGGAGATTATGGGGGCTACACCTTC. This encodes CASSLGDYGGYTF.

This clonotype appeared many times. Here the CDR3 DNA reads TGTGCCAGCAGCTGGGGGGGGCTAGAGACCCAGTACTTC. Its translation is CASSWGGLETQYF. The rearrangement joins TRBV11-3 to TRBJ2-5, with D maybe TRBD2 (7 bases). The CDR3 totals 13 residues. V was pared by 4 bases and J by 4 bases, with 10 bases between. CDR1 and CDR2 from the germline V gene are SGHNT and YENEEA.

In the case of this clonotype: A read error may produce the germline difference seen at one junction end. The DNA for the CDR3 is TGTGCCAGCAGCTTAGAGGGTAATTTAGGTGCCCAAGAGCCCCAGTACTTC. It yields the protein CASSLEGNLGAQEPQYF. The rearrangement links TRBV7-2 to TRBJ2-5; no clear D gene. CDR1 and CDR2 from the germline V gene are SGHTA and FQGNSA. The CDR3 has 17 residues.

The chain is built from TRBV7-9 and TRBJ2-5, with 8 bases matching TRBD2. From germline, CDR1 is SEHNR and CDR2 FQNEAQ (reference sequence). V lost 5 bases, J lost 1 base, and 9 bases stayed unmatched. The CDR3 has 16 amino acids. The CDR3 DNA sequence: TGTGCCAGCAGCATAACTAGCGGACAGACCCAAGAGACCCAGTACTTC. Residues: CASSITSGQTQETQYF.

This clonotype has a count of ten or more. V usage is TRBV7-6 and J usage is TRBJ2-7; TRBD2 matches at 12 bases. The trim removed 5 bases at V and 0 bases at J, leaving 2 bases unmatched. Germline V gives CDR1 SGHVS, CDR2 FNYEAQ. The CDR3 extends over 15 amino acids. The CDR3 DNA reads TGTGCCAGCAGCAAGACTAGCGGGAGCTCCTACGAGCAGTACTTC. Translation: CASSKTSGSSYEQYF.

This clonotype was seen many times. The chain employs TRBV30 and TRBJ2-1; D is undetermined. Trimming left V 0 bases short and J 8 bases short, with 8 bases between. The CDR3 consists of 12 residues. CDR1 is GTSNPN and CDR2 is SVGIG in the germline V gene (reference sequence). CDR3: CAWSVVQYEQFF. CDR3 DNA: TGTGCCTGGAGTGTTGTTCAGTATGAGCAGTTCTTC.

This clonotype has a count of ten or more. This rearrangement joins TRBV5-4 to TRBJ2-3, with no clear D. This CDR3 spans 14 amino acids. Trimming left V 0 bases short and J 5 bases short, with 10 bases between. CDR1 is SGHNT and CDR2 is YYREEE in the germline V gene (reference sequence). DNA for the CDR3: TGTGCCAGCAGCTTGGGGGCACCTGGAGATACGCAGTATTTT. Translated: CASSLGAPGDTQYF.

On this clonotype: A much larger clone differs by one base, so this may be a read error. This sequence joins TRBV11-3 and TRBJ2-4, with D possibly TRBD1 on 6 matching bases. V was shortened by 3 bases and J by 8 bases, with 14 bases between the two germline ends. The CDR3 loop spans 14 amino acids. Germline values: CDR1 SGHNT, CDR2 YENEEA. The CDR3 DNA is TGTGCCAGCAGCTTCAGACAGGCGGCGGACATTCAGTACTTC. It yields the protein CASSFRQAADIQYF.

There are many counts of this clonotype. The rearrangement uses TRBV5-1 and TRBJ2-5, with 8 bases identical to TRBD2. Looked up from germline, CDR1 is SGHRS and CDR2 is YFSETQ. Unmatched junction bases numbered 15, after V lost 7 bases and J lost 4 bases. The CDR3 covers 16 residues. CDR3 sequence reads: CASRGGSGRASETQYF. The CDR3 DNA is TGCGCCAGCCGCGGGGGCTCCGGGAGGGCCTCAGAGACCCAGTACTTC.

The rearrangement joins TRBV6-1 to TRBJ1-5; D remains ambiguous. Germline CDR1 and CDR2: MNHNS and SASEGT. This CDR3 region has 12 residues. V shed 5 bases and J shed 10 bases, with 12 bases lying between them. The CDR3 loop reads CASSQVVGPQHF. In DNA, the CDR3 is TGTGCCAGCAGTCAGGTAGTCGGACCCCAGCATTTT.

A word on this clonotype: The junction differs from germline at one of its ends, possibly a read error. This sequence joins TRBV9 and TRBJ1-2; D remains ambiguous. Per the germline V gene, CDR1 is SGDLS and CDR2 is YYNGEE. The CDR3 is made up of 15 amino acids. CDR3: CARSVEGITNYGYTF. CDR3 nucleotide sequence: TGTGCCCGCAGCGTAGAGGGCATAACTAACTATGGCTACACCTTC.

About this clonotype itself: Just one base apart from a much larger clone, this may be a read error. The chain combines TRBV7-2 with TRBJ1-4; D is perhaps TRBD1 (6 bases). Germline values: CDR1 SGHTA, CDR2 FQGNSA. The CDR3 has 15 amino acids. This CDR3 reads CAGSRSGRGNEKLFF. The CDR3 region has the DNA TGTGCCGGCAGTCGGAGCGGCAGGGGTAATGAAAAACTGTTTTTT.

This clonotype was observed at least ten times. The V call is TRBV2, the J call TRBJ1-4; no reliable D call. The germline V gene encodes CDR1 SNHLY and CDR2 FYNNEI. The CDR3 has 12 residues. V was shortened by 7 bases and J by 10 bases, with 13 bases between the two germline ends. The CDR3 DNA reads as TGTGCCAGCAACCCAGGTAGTGGAAAACTGTTTTTT. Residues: CASNPGSGKLFF. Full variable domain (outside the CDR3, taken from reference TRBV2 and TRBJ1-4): EPEVTQTPSHQVTQMGQEVILRCVPISNHLYFYWYRQILGQKVEFLVSFYNNEISEKSEIFDDQFSVERPDGSNFTLKIRSTKLEDSAMYFCASNPGSGKLFFGSGTQLSVL.

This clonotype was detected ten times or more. The CDR3 region has the DNA TGTGCCAGTAGTTTACCGGGACAGGGGGCGTCCTATGGCTACACCTTC. Its translation is CASSLPGQGASYGYTF. The gene calls are TRBV19 and TRBJ1-2; 12 bases agree with TRBD1. Germline values: CDR1 LNHDA, CDR2 SQIVND (reference sequence). The CDR3 is made up of 16 amino acids. The J segment lost 4 bases and the V segment lost 5 bases, leaving 8 bases of the junction unmatched.

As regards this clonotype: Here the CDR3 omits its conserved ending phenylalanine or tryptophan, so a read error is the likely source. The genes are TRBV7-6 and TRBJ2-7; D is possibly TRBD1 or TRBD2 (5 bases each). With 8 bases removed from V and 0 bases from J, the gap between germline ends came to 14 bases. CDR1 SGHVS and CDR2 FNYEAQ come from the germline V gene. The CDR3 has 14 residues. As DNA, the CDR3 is TGTGCCAGCGCTATCGGGACGAGCTCCTACGAGCAGTACCAC. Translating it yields CASAIGTSSYEQYH.

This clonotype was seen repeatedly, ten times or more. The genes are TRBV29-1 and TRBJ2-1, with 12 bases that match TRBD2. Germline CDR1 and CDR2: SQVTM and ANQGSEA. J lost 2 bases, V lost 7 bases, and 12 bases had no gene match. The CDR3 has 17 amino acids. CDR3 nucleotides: TGCAGCGCTCAAGGGCTAGCGGGAGGGCCCACCTACAATGAGCAGTTCTTC. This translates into CSAQGLAGGPTYNEQFF.

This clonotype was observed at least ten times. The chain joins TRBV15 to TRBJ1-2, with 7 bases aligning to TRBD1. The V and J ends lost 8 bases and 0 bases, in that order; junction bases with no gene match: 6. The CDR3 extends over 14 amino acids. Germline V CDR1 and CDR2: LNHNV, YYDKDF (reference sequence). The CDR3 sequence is CATAPGQTNYGYTF. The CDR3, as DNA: TGTGCCACCGCTCCGGGACAGACTAACTATGGCTACACCTTC. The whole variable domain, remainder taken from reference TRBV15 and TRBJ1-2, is DAMVIQNPRYQVTQFGKPVTLSCSQTLNHNVMYWYQQKSSQAPKLLFHYYDKDFNNEADTPDNFQSRRPNTSFCFLDIRSPGLGDTAMYLCATAPGQTNYGYTFGSGTRLTVV.

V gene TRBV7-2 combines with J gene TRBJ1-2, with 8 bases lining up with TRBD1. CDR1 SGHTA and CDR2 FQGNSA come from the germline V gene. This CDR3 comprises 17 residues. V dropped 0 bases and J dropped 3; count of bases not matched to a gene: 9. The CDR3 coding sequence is TGTGCCAGCAGCTTAGCGTACAGGGGGGCGAGTGACTATGGCTACACCTTC. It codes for CASSLAYRGASDYGYTF.

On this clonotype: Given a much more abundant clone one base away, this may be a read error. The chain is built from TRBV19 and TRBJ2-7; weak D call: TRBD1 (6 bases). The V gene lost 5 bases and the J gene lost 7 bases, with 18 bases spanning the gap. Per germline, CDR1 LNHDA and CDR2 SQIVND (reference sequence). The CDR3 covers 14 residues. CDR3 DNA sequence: TGTGCCAGTAGTTTACTCGACAGGATACCTGAGCAGTACTTC. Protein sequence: CASSLLDRIPEQYF.

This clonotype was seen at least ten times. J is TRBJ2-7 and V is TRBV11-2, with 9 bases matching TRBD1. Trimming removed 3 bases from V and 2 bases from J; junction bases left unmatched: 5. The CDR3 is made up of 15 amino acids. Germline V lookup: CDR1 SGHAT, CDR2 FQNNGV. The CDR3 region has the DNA TGTGCCAGCAGCTTGTTTGGGACAGGGACCTACGAGCAGTACTTC. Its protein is CASSLFGTGTYEQYF.

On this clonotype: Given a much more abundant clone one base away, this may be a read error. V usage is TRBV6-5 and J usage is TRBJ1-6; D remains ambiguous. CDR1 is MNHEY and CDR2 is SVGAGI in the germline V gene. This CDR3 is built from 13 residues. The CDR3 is CAGSPRHFQPLHF. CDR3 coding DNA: TGTGCCGGCAGTCCGAGACACTTCCAACCCCTCCACTTT.

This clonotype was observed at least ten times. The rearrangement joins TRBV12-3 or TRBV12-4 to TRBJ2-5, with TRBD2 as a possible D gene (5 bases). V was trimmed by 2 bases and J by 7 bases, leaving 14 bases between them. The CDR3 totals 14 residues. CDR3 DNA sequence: TGTGCCAGCAGTTTATCACCCGGGGTAGGGACCCAGTACTTC. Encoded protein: CASSLSPGVGTQYF.

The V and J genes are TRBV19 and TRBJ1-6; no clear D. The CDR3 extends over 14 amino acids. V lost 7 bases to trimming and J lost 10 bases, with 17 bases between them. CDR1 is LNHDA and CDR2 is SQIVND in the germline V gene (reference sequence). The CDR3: CASTHRAPLSPLHF. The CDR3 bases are TGTGCCAGTACCCACCGGGCCCCCTTGTCACCCCTCCACTTT. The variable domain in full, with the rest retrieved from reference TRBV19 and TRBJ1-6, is DGGITQSPKYLFRKEGQNVTLSCEQNLNHDAMYWYRQDPGQGLRLIYYSQIVNDFQKGDIAEGYSVSREKKESFPLTVTSAQKNPTAFYLCASTHRAPLSPLHFGNGTRLTVT.

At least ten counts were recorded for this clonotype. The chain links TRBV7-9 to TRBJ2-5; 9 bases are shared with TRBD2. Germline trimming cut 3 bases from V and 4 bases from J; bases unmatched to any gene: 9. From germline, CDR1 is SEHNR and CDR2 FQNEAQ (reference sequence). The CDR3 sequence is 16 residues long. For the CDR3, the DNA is TGTGCCAGCAGCTTCCCCCGTGGAGCGGGAGGAGAGACCCAGTACTTC. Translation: CASSFPRGAGGETQYF.

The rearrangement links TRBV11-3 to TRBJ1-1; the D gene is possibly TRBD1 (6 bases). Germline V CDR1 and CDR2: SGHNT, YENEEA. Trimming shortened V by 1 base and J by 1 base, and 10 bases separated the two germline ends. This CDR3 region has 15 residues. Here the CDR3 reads CASSLGGGRNTEAFF. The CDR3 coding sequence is TGTGCCAGCAGCTTAGGGGGGGGCAGGAACACTGAAGCTTTCTTT.

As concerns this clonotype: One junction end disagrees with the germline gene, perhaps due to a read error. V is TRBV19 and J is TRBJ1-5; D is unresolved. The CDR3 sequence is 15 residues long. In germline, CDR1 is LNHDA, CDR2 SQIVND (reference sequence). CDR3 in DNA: TGTGTCAGTAGTATTTTTCGTAATAGCAATCAGCCCCAGCATTTC. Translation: CVSSIFRNSNQPQHF.

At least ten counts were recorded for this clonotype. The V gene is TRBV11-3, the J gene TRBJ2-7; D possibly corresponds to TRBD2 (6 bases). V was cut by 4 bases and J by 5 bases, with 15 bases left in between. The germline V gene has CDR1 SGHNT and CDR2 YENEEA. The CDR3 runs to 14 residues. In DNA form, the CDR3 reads TGTGCCAGCAGCTCCCGATACGAGCGGGACGAGCAGTACTTC. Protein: CASSSRYERDEQYF.

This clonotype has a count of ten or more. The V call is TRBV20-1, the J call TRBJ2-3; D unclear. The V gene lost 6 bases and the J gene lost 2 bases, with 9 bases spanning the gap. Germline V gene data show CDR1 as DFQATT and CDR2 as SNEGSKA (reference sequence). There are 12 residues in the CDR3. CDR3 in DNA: TGCAGTGCCAAGGTCCTCACAGATACGCAGTATTTT. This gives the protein CSAKVLTDTQYF.

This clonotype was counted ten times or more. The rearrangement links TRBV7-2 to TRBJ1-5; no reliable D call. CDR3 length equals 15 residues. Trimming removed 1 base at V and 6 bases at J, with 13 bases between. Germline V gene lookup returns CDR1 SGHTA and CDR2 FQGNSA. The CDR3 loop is CASSLGGVLGQPQHF. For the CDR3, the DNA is TGTGCCAGCAGCTTAGGCGGGGTTTTAGGTCAGCCCCAGCATTTT. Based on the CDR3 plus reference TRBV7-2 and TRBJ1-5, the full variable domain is GAGVSQSPSNKVTEKGKDVELRCDPISGHTALYWYRQSLGQGLEFLIYFQGNSAPDKSGLPSDRFSAERTGGSVSTLTIQRTQQEDSAVYLCASSLGGVLGQPQHFGDGTRLSIL.

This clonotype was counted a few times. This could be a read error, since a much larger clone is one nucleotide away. The CDR3 sequence: CASSLVGDTASGANVPTF. In DNA, the CDR3 is TGTGCCAGCAGCTTAGTAGGGGACACCGCCTCTGGGGCCAACGTCCCGACTTTC. The rearrangement uses TRBV11-2 and TRBJ2-6; TRBD1 is a possible D gene (6 bases). The CDR3 loop spans 18 amino acids. Looked up from germline, CDR1 is SGHAT and CDR2 is FQNNGV.

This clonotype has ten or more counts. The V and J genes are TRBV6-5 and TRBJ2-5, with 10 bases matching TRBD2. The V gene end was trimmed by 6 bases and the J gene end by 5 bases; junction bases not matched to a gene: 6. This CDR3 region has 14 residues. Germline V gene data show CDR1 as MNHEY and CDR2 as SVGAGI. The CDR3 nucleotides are TGTGCCAGCAGCTATAGCGGGAGGCGGGAGACCCAGTACTTC. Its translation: CASSYSGRRETQYF.